Shown below are 20 T cell receptor beta chains from a single sample sequenced in a study of read filtering for tumor transcriptome and immune sequencing. The library was built from roughly 400 ng RNA with molecular barcoded adaptors for alpha/delta and beta/gamma chains. TCRdb itself ran the reads through MiXCR, one entry per CDR3 protein. The table includes approximately 38,000 distinct CDR3 sequences, approximately 13% detected once. Sequenced input: a population of CD138-negative cells sorted from bone marrow. These receptors were obtained from a donor aged 40 or over with multiple myeloma.

By share, this clonotype counts as medium-sized. V gene TRBV5-1 combines with J gene TRBJ2-7, with D maybe TRBD2 (6 bases). The CDR3 spans 15 residues. V dropped 2 bases and J dropped 2 bases, with 14 bases sitting between them. Germline-derived CDR1 and CDR2 are SGHRS and YFSETQ. This CDR3 reads CASSLPGLGAYEQYF. In DNA form, the CDR3 reads TGCGCCAGCAGCTTACCGGGACTTGGGGCCTACGAGCAGTACTTC. Together with reference TRBV5-1 and TRBJ2-7, the CDR3 gives the full variable domain: KAGVTQTPRYLIKTRGQQVTLSCSPISGHRSVSWYQQTPGQGLQFLFEYFSETQRNKGNFPGRFSGRQFSNSRSEMNVSTLELGDSALYLCASSLPGLGAYEQYFGPGTRLTVT.

This clonotype was seen a single time. At one end, the junction sequence differs from germline, possibly due to a read error. J is TRBJ1-1 and V is TRBV7-3; D perhaps matches TRBD1 (6 bases). CDR3 size: 13 residues. CDR1 and CDR2 (germline): SGHTA, FQGTGA. The CDR3 coding sequence is TGTGCCAGCAGTCAAGGGGGTAACACTGATGCTTTCTTT. It specifies CASSQGGNTDAFF.

There are many counts of this clonotype. The chain recombines TRBV12-3 or TRBV12-4 with TRBJ2-2, with 7 bases matching TRBD1. There are 15 residues in the CDR3. V shed 1 base and J 1 base; nucleotides not matched to a gene: 0. The CDR3 protein is CASSLDRGNTGELFF. Written as DNA, the CDR3 is TGTGCCAGCAGTTTAGACAGGGGGAACACCGGGGAGCTGTTTTTT.

This clonotype occurred many times. This chain links TRBV30 with TRBJ2-5; D may be TRBD2 (6 bases). There are 16 residues in the CDR3. The germline V gene encodes CDR1 GTSNPN and CDR2 SVGIG (reference sequence). Deletions cut 0 bases from V and 2 bases from J, with 16 bases between. CDR3 bases: TGTGCCTGGAGTGTACAACCGAGACTAGTGCAAGAGACCCAGTACTTC. This codes for CAWSVQPRLVQETQYF.

This clonotype was recorded many times. The V gene is TRBV7-2, the J gene TRBJ1-1; TRBD1 matches at 7 bases. This CDR3 contains 15 residues. V gave up 4 bases and J gave up 0 bases; unmatched junction bases: 5. CDR1 is SGHTA and CDR2 is FQGNSA in the germline V gene. This CDR3 is CASSSSTGMNTEAFF. The CDR3 DNA sequence: TGTGCCAGCAGCTCTTCGACAGGGATGAACACTGAAGCTTTCTTT.

This clonotype was detected ten times or more. The V and J genes are TRBV4-2 and TRBJ2-7, with 10 bases matching TRBD1. Germline CDR1 LGHNA, CDR2 YNFKEQ. With V trimmed by 4 bases and J by 4 bases, 4 bases remained unmatched. The CDR3 runs to 14 residues. The CDR3 DNA reads TGTGCCAGCAGCCGGGACAGGGGTTTATACGAGCAGTACTTC. Its translation: CASSRDRGLYEQYF.

Regarding this clonotype: This is likely an artifact of a read error, given a far larger clone one base away. This rearrangement joins TRBV11-3 to TRBJ2-1; D may be TRBD2 (6 bases). The V gene's germline CDR1 is SGHNT and CDR2 YENEEA. The CDR3 spans 12 residues. CDR3 in amino acids: CASSPGGLLLYF. The CDR3, as DNA: TGTGCCAGCAGCCCCGGGGGTCTACTTCTGTACTTC.

On this clonotype itself: Just one base apart from a much larger clone, this may be a read error. The rearrangement links TRBV27 to TRBJ1-5; D gene ambiguous. The length of the CDR3 is 13 residues. Per the germline V gene, CDR1 is MNHEY and CDR2 is SMNVEV (reference sequence). CDR3 loop: CASGRNSDQPQHF. The DNA of the CDR3 is TGTGCCAGCGGGAGGAATAGCGATCAGCCCCAGCATTTT.

This clonotype was counted between two and nine times. With a much larger clone just one base away, this may be a read error. This rearrangement joins TRBV29-1 to TRBJ2-2, with 9 bases aligning to TRBD2. This CDR3 has 12 amino acids. Germline loops: CDR1 SQVTM, CDR2 ANQGSEA. The CDR3 region has the DNA TGCGGCGGGGGGGCAAGGACCGGGGAGCTGTTTTTT. This encodes CGGGARTGELFF.

This rearrangement joins TRBV27 to TRBJ2-7; D is possibly TRBD2 (7 bases). The germline V gene encodes CDR1 MNHEY and CDR2 SMNVEV (reference sequence). With 6 bases removed from V and 6 bases from J, the gap between germline ends came to 24 bases. The CDR3 runs 16 residues. The CDR3 protein is CASRKGGAGALREQYF. In DNA, the CDR3 is TGTGCCAGCAGGAAGGGGGGGGCAGGCGCCCTCCGCGAGCAGTACTTC.

This clonotype was observed at least ten times. V is TRBV13 and J is TRBJ1-1, with a weak D call TRBD1 (5 bases). CDR3 length equals 14 residues. CDR1 and CDR2 from the germline V gene are PRHDT and FYEKMQ (reference sequence). V lost 5 bases, J lost 6 bases, and 16 bases lay in between. The CDR3 DNA is TGTGCCAGCAGCCGAGTGGGGCAGGACCCTGAAGCTTTCTTT. It codes for CASSRVGQDPEAFF.

With respect to this clonotype: A read error may explain this, as a much larger clone is one base away. The chain carries TRBV12-3 or TRBV12-4 and TRBJ2-6, with TRBD1 as a possible D gene (5 bases). The CDR3 consists of 13 residues. The germline V and J ends were trimmed by 9 bases and 2 bases, with 8 bases remaining between them. The CDR3 protein is CARKGTGANVLTF. In DNA form, the CDR3 reads TGTGCCAGGAAGGGGACTGGGGCCAACGTCCTGACTTTC.

This clonotype showed up many times. The chain uses TRBV5-1 and TRBJ1-1; D unclear. Germline V gene data show CDR1 as SGHRS and CDR2 as YFSETQ. This CDR3 is built from 14 residues. The V gene lost 4 bases and the J gene lost 4 bases, with 14 bases spanning the gap. The CDR3 DNA sequence: TGCGCCAGCAGCCCGACCGGGTCAAGCACTGAAGCTTTCTTT. Its protein is CASSPTGSSTEAFF.

This clonotype was observed many times. At one of its ends the junction is not consistent with the germline gene, which may arise from a read error. The genes are TRBV7-7 and TRBJ2-5; D assignment may be TRBD1 or TRBD2 (6 bases each). From germline, CDR1 is SSHAT and CDR2 FNYEAQ (reference sequence). This CDR3 is 15 amino acids long. Here the CDR3 DNA reads TGTGCTAGCAGCTTATTAAGGGGGGCACAAGAGACCCAGTACTTC. Its translation is CASSLLRGAQETQYF. The variable domain in full, completed from reference TRBV7-7 and TRBJ2-5, reads GAGVSQSPRYKVTKRGQDVTLRCDPISSHATLYWYQQALGQGPEFLTYFNYEAQPDKSGLPSDRFSAERPEGSISTLTIQRTEQRDSAMYRCASSLLRGAQETQYFGPGTRLLVL.

This clonotype has ten or more counts. V gene TRBV27 combines with J gene TRBJ1-5; maybe TRBD1 (5 bases). This CDR3 region has 16 residues. Trimming removed 6 bases from V and 2 bases from J, with 17 bases in between. Germline V gene data show CDR1 as MNHEY and CDR2 as SMNVEV (reference sequence). This CDR3 reads CASRSLGGTGNQPQHF. DNA of the CDR3: TGTGCCAGCAGATCCTTGGGGGGAACTGGCAATCAGCCCCAGCATTTT.

This clonotype was found a few times. This may be a read error, as it is one base from a much larger clone. This sequence joins TRBV28 and TRBJ1-2; D remains ambiguous. Germline V gives CDR1 MDHEN, CDR2 SYDVKM. This CDR3 has 12 amino acids. The DNA for the CDR3 is TGTGCCAGCAGTTTAGAGGGATATGGCCACACCTTC. Its protein is CASSLEGYGHTF.

This clonotype was counted ten times or more. The chain carries TRBV7-3 and TRBJ2-7; a weak D match, TRBD1 (5 bases). The CDR3 covers 15 residues. V lost 8 bases to trimming and J lost 7 bases, with 24 bases between them. Germline values: CDR1 SGHTA, CDR2 FQGTGA. The CDR3 region has the DNA TGTGCCAGCGGAAAACAGGTTAGGAGCGACCAGGAGCAGTACTTC. This codes for CASGKQVRSDQEQYF.

This clonotype has a count of ten or more. This chain's CDR3 is CASRGRGGSGNEQYF. The DNA for the CDR3 is TGTGCCAGCAGGGGCCGAGGCGGGAGTGGCAACGAGCAGTACTTC. The V gene is TRBV2, the J gene TRBJ2-7; TRBD2 agrees at 7 bases. The CDR3 contains 15 residues. In germline, CDR1 is SNHLY, CDR2 FYNNEI. Trimming cost V 6 bases and J 5 bases; bases outside gene matches: 13.

This clonotype was counted only a few times. Since a much larger clone is just one base distant, this may be a read error. The rearrangement uses TRBV3-1 and TRBJ1-2; no clear D. The V gene's germline CDR1 is LGHDT and CDR2 YNNKEL (reference sequence). This CDR3 has 13 residues. The chain's CDR3 is CASSQQVNYGYAF. The CDR3 bases are TGTGCCAGCAGCCAACAGGTTAACTATGGCTACGCCTTC.

This clonotype was recorded many times. The chain has TRBV6-2 or TRBV6-3 and TRBJ2-2; D possibly matches TRBD1 or TRBD2 (5 bases each). The CDR3 spans 14 residues. Per germline, CDR1 MNHEY and CDR2 SVGEGT. The V gene lost 5 bases and the J gene lost 1 base, with 8 bases spanning the gap. CDR3 in amino acids: CASSGAGNTGELFF. In nucleotides, the CDR3 is TGTGCCAGCAGTGGGGCGGGGAACACCGGGGAGCTGTTTTTT.